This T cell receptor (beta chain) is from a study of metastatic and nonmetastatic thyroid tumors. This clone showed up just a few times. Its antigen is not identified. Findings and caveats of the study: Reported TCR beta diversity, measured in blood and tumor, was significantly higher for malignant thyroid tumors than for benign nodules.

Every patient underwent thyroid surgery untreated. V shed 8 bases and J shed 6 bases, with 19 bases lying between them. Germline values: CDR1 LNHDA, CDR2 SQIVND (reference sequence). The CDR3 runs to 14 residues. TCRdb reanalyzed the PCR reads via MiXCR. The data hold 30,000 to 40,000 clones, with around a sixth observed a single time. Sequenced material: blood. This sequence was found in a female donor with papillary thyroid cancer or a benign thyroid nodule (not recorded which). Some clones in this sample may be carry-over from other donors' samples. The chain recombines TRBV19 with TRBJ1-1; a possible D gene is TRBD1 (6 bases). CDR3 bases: TGTGCCAGTGTTTGGGGGCAGGGTAGCCCTGAAGCTTTCTTT. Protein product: CASVWGQGSPEAFF.